This T cell receptor (beta chain) was recorded in a study of OX40 agonist ivuxolimab in advanced cancers. On the study more broadly: One hepatocellular carcinoma and two cutaneous melanoma patients partially responded. Study-level findings and limits: Still undetermined is the antigen specificity of the expanded peripheral T cells. At doses 0.1 to 3.0 mg/kg, CD4+ and CD8+ clones expanded.

With baseline, cycle 4 day 1, and cycle 7 day 1 as timepoints, blood was sampled. Comment on this clone: The antigen is unknown.

Libraries were prepared by immunoSEQ multiplex PCR; TCRdb keeps only in-frame clonotypes and omits some of them. The repertoire holds about 150,000 clones, with 85% to 95% as singletons. Germline-derived CDR1 and CDR2 are MDHEN and SYDVKM. The CDR3 consists of 14 residues. This chain links TRBV28 with TRBJ2-5; possibly TRBD1 for D (6 bases). Gene TRBJ2-7 matches the end of the DNA better, so the J call may be wrong. The receptor was isolated from an adult with an advanced solid tumor such as melanoma, head and neck, liver or kidney cancer. The source material was CD4+ or CD8+ T cells sorted from blood, sampled in a trial of the OX40 agonist ivuxolimab. CDR3 region: CASREQGLPYEQYF. CDR3 coding DNA: TGTGCCAGCAGGGAACAGGGTTTGCCCTACGAGCAGTACTTC.